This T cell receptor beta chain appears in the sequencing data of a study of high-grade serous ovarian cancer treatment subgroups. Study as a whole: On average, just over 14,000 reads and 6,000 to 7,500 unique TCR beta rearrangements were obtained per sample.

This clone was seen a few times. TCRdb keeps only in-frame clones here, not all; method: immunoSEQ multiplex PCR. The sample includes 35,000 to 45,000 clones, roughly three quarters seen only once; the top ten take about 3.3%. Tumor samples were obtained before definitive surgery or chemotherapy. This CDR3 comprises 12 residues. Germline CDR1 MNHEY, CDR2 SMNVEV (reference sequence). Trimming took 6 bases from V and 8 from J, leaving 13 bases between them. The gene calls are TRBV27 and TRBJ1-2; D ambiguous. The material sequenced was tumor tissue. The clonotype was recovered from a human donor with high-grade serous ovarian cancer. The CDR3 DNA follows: TGTGCCAGCAGAGGGATAATAGGGGGCTACACCTTC. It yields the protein CASRGIIGGYTF.